The next 17 T cell receptor beta chains were all read from a single sample in a study of patients and donors after allogeneic stem cell transplantation (dated by TCRdb to the early 2020s). Library preparation used RT-PCR. Instrument on record: NextSeq 550. TCRdb reran the public reads through fastp at Q25 and MiXCR, keeping productive beta chains. Every distinct CDR3 protein forms one entry, paired with its most common genes and DNA. A total of about 960,000 distinct CDR3 sequences appear in this sample, roughly 17% of them only once. 5.5% to 6.5% of the sample lies in the top ten. Sequencing input: blood, either unsorted or a sorted T cell fraction (not recorded which). The receptor set was obtained from a human donor who was either an allogeneic HSCT recipient or a stem cell or donor lymphocyte infusion donor (not recorded which). It is not recorded whose cells these are; they may come from a transplant donor.

This clonotype was detected many times. V and J are TRBV2 and TRBJ2-2; D gene uncertain. Germline V lookup: CDR1 SNHLY, CDR2 FYNNEI. CDR3 size: 12 residues. V dropped 4 bases and J dropped 6 bases, with 6 bases sitting between them. The CDR3 nucleotides are TGTGCCAGCAGTGCCCGGGCCGGGGAGCTGTTTTTT. This gives the protein CASSARAGELFF.

The chain uses TRBV5-1 and TRBJ1-6; D might be TRBD1 (6 bases). Trimming stripped 3 bases from V and 7 bases from J, with 11 bases between. Germline CDR1 SGHRS, CDR2 YFSETQ. The CDR3 runs 14 residues. The chain's CDR3 is CASSWTAENSPLHF. The DNA of the CDR3 is TGCGCCAGCAGCTGGACAGCGGAAAATTCACCCCTCCACTTT.

The chain couples TRBV2 to TRBJ2-1; D is possibly TRBD1 or TRBD2 (5 bases each). The CDR3 sequence is 17 residues long. Trimming stripped 7 bases from V and 3 bases from J, with 22 bases between. Germline V gives CDR1 SNHLY, CDR2 FYNNEI. DNA for the CDR3: TGTGCCAGCAAGTTGGAAATGGGGGTTCTTAACTACAATGAGCAGTTCTTC. It yields the protein CASKLEMGVLNYNEQFF.

This clonotype was detected ten times or more. The V gene is TRBV3-1, the J gene TRBJ2-1; TRBD2 agrees at 11 bases. V lost 4 bases, J lost 4 bases, and 6 bases stayed unmatched. Germline lookup yields CDR1 LGHDT and CDR2 YNNKEL (reference sequence). This CDR3 has 16 amino acids. CDR3: CASSRWGLAEYNEQFF. DNA for the CDR3: TGTGCCAGCAGCCGCTGGGGACTAGCGGAGTACAATGAGCAGTTCTTC.

In this sample, this clonotype turned up a few times. The V call is TRBV5-1, the J call TRBJ1-6, with a possible D match to TRBD1 (6 bases). V was cut by 0 bases and J by 7 bases, with 14 bases left in between. There are 16 residues in the CDR3. Germline V gene sequence: CDR1 SGHRS, CDR2 YFSETQ. The CDR3 sequence is CASSLATDRLNSPLHF. The CDR3 nucleotides read TGCGCCAGCAGCTTGGCCACAGACAGGTTGAATTCACCCCTCCACTTT.

This clonotype turned up a few times. The chain carries TRBV5-5 and TRBJ1-1; TRBD1 matches 9 bases. The CDR3 has 16 residues. Per the germline V gene, CDR1 is SGHKS and CDR2 is YYEKEE (reference sequence). J lost 4 bases, V lost 3 bases, and 10 bases had no gene match. CDR3 nucleotides: TGTGCCAGCAGCTGGACCATGATACAGGGGGCCACTGAAGCTTTCTTT. This translates into CASSWTMIQGATEAFF. Full variable domain (missing parts from reference TRBV5-5 and TRBJ1-1): DAGVTQSPTHLIKTRGQQVTLRCSPISGHKSVSWYQQVLGQGPQFIFQYYEKEERGRGNFPDRFSARQFPNYSSELNVNALLLGDSALYLCASSWTMIQGATEAFFGQGTRLTVV.

The chain's CDR3 is CASSRNSGSPTDTQYF. CDR3 coding DNA: TGTGCCAGCAGCCGGAATAGCGGGAGCCCTACAGATACGCAGTATTTT. The J gene is TRBJ2-3, the V gene TRBV6-1; the match to TRBD2 covers 9 bases. The junction had 10 bases not matched to a gene; V was cut back by 6 bases and J by 3 bases. CDR1 is MNHNS and CDR2 is SASEGT in the germline V gene. The CDR3 consists of 16 residues.

The V call is TRBV9, the J call TRBJ1-6; possible D gene TRBD1, 5 bases. V gave up 0 bases and J gave up 8 bases, with 12 bases separating them. Per germline, CDR1 SGDLS and CDR2 YYNGEE. The CDR3 runs to 15 residues. The CDR3 here is CASSVDPGWYSPLHF. The DNA for the CDR3 is TGTGCCAGCAGCGTAGATCCAGGGTGGTATTCACCCCTCCACTTT.

The J gene is TRBJ1-6, the V gene TRBV4-3; TRBD1 might be the D (5 bases). The CDR3 extends over 16 amino acids. CDR1 is LGHNA, CDR2 YSLEER, per germline. Trimming pared 0 bases from V and 9 bases from J, leaving 15 bases between. CDR3 sequence: CASSQDSQGRSSPLHF. The CDR3 DNA reads as TGCGCCAGCAGCCAAGATTCCCAGGGCCGGAGTTCACCCCTCCACTTT.

The sample holds a few counts of this clonotype. The J gene is TRBJ1-6, the V gene TRBV5-1; TRBD1 matches 7 bases. Looked up from germline, CDR1 is SGHRS and CDR2 is YFSETQ. With V trimmed by 3 bases and J by 10 bases, 10 bases remained unmatched. The CDR3 has 15 residues. CDR3 amino acids: CASSSQGDGKSPLHF. As DNA, the CDR3 is TGCGCCAGCAGCTCCCAGGGGGACGGTAAATCACCCCTCCACTTT.

This rearrangement joins TRBV7-2 to TRBJ2-3; 14 bases are shared with TRBD2. Germline V gene lookup returns CDR1 SGHTA and CDR2 FQGNSA. This CDR3 is 16 amino acids long. Unmatched junction bases numbered 5, after V lost 9 bases and J lost 0 bases. In DNA, the CDR3 is TGTGCCAGTGGACTAGCGGGGGGTGTTAGCACAGATACGCAGTATTTT. Residues: CASGLAGGVSTDTQYF.

The chain is built from TRBV7-3 and TRBJ2-3; 7 bases line up with TRBD1. Germline loops: CDR1 SGHTA, CDR2 FQGTGA. V dropped 2 bases and J dropped 2; count of bases not matched to a gene: 4. CDR3 size: 15 residues. The CDR3 nucleotides read TGTGCCAGCAGCTTATTAGGGGGCTTCACAGATACGCAGTATTTT. Its protein is CASSLLGGFTDTQYF.

The rearrangement links TRBV12-3 or TRBV12-4 to TRBJ1-2; D possibly corresponds to TRBD1 (6 bases). The CDR3 is 14 amino acids. The germline V and J ends were trimmed by 2 bases and 3 bases, with 10 bases remaining between them. The CDR3 DNA sequence: TGTGCCAGCAGTTTAAACAGGGAGCACTATGGCTACACCTTC. Translated: CASSLNREHYGYTF.

In this sample, this clonotype turned up a few times. This chain joins TRBV20-1 and TRBJ1-5; no reliable D call. Trimming took off 0 bases at V and 0 bases at J, with 3 bases between the two ends. CDR3 length: 13 amino acids. Germline-derived CDR1 and CDR2 are DFQATT and SNEGSKA (reference sequence). This chain's CDR3 is CSARENSNQPQHF. CDR3 DNA: TGCAGTGCTAGAGAGAATAGCAATCAGCCCCAGCATTTT.

This clonotype has only a few counts. The V call is TRBV7-9, the J call TRBJ2-7, with TRBD2 as a possible D gene (6 bases). The germline V gene encodes CDR1 SEHNR and CDR2 FQNEAQ (reference sequence). The CDR3 spans 14 residues. Trimming took off 5 bases at V and 2 bases at J, with 13 bases between the two ends. The CDR3 is CASSGLSVTYEQYF. CDR3 coding DNA: TGTGCCAGCAGCGGACTATCCGTTACCTACGAGCAGTACTTC.

The chain is built from TRBV10-3 and TRBJ1-4, with unresolved D. CDR3 length: 13 residues. From germline, CDR1 is ENHRY and CDR2 SYGVKD. The V end lost 0 bases, the J end lost 4 bases, and 3 bases lay between the germline ends. The CDR3 DNA reads as TGTGCCATCAGTGAGTCGATTAATGAAAAACTGTTTTTT. Protein product: CAISESINEKLFF.

The chain links TRBV28 to TRBJ2-6; 11 bases align to TRBD1. CDR1 is MDHEN and CDR2 is SYDVKM in the germline V gene. Trimming took 5 bases from V and 3 from J; bases not matched to a gene: 6. CDR3 length: 17 amino acids. CDR3 loop: CASSPGQGAIGANVLTF. The CDR3 coding sequence is TGTGCCAGCAGTCCAGGACAGGGGGCTATTGGGGCCAACGTCCTGACTTTC.